The T cell receptor (beta chain) described here comes from a study of blood T cells in healthy people across ages. Study information: Per every two T cells, about one barcoded beta molecule was captured by template switching.

No fewer than 7 million PBMCs went into each sample. Extraction yielded at least 6 micrograms of total RNA per sample. This clonotype was detected only a few times. The antigen remains unidentified. The CDR3 has 14 residues. CDR1 is LGHNA, CDR2 YSLEER, per germline. The ends were cut back, 4 bases at V and 4 bases at J, with 14 bases in the middle. PCR was performed a second time for about 7 to 11 cycles using a sample-barcoded 5' primer and a J-beta primer mix. MiXCR was run by TCRdb on the 5' RACE reads, yielding one entry per CDR3 protein. The data contain about 1.4 million distinct CDR3 sequences, roughly 64% of them singletons. Findings of the study overall: Older age went with lower TCR beta diversity per million T cells, in a roughly linear way.

The specimen was blood. The receptor comes from a man between 18 and 29 years old in good health. The genes are TRBV4-3 and TRBJ2-7; TRBD1 might be the D (5 bases). CDR3 bases: TGCGCCAGCAGCCTCAGGGCTGGGGCTTACGAGCAGTACTTC. Residues: CASSLRAGAYEQYF.